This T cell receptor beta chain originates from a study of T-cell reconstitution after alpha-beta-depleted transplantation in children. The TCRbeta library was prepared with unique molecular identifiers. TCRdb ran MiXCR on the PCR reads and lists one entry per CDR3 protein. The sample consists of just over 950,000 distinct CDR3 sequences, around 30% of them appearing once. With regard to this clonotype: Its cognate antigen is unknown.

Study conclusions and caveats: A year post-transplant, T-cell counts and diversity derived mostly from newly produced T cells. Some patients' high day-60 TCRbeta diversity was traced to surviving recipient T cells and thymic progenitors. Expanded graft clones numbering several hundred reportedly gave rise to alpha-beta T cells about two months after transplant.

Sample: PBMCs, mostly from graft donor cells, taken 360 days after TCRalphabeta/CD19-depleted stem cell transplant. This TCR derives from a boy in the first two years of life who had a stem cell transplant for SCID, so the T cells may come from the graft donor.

CDR3 in amino acids: CATSKRPLDLEQYF. The CDR3 region has the DNA TGTGCCACCAGCAAAAGGCCTCTTGATCTCGAGCAGTACTTC. The gene calls are TRBV15 and TRBJ2-7; no firm D call. The CDR3 is 14 amino acids. V gave up 4 bases and J gave up 6 bases, with 16 bases separating them. The germline gives CDR1 LNHNV, CDR2 YYDKDF (reference sequence).